This is a list of T cell receptor beta chains from one sample in a study of radiotherapy plus CTLA-4 blockade in lung cancer. Measured with immunoSEQ multiplex PCR; TCRdb has only the in-frame clones, and not every one. The sample yields roughly 59,000 clones, around three quarters seen once. The material sequenced was peripheral blood, taken from a patient treated with radiotherapy plus ipilimumab. These receptors came from a human donor with non-small cell lung cancer whose response to radiotherapy plus ipilimumab could not be evaluated. The CDR3 runs from the conserved cysteine through the conserved F or W. The D gene is left open where the match is weak. Size is omitted from some rows. Given values are once, few, many or a class for expanded clones.

TRBD2	TRBV10-3	TRBJ2-3	.	TGTGCCATCAGTCGACTAGCGGAGGACACAGATACGCAGTATTTT	CAISRLAEDTDTQYF
TRBD2	TRBV19	TRBJ2-7	.	TGTGCCAGTAGTATAGGCGGACTAGCGGGAGTCCTCGACGAGCAGTACTTC	CASSIGGLAGVLDEQYF
.	TRBV11-1	TRBJ1-2	.	TGTGCCAGCAGCGTACACGAGGGCTATGGCTACACCTTC	CASSVHEGYGYTF
.	TRBV28	TRBJ1-2	.	TGTGCCACCCATCGGGGGGGTTATCGGTTAAGTAGCTATGGCTACACCTTC	CATHRGGYRLSSYGYTF
TRBD1	TRBV30	TRBJ2-5	once	TGTGCCTGGAGTACAGGGGACAGGGGGGGGGTGACCCAGTACTTC	CAWSTGDRGGVTQYF
TRBD1	TRBV6-1	TRBJ1-1	once	TGTGCCAGCAACCGAGATGGACAGGCGAATGAAGCTTTCTTT	CASNRDGQANEAFF
.	TRBV10-3	TRBJ1-1	.	TGTGCCATCAGGATCACTGGCAGGGATGATACTGAAGCTTTCTTT	CAIRITGRDDTEAFF
.	TRBV5-1	TRBJ1-5	.	TGCGCCAGCCAAGGGGGGGGTGTCGCGGGTCAGCCCCAGCATTTT	CASQGGGVAGQPQHF
.	TRBV11-2	TRBJ2-2	.	TGTGCCAGCAGCTCACTAGCCGGGGAGCTGTTTTTT	CASSSLAGELFF
.	TRBV10-3	TRBJ2-6	few	TGTGCCATCGGCCCAGGCTCTGGGGCCAACGTCCTGACTTTC	CAIGPGSGANVLTF
.	TRBV19	TRBJ2-2	.	TGTGCCAGTAGTAGAGACAGGATCTACACCGGGGAGCTGTTTTTT	CASSRDRIYTGELFF
TRBD2	TRBV9	TRBJ2-1	few	TGTGCCAGCACGCGGGGGGCTACCCCCTACAATGAGCAGTTCTTC	CASTRGATPYNEQFF
TRBD1	TRBV5-4	TRBJ1-5	few	TGTGCCAGCAGCTTCAAATCATCCGGGACAGGGAGCAATCAGCCCCAGCATTTT	CASSFKSSGTGSNQPQHF
.	TRBV5-6	TRBJ2-7	.	TGTGCCAGCAGCCGGAGGACAGTCTCAAACTACGAGCAGTACTTC	CASSRRTVSNYEQYF
.	TRBV10-3	TRBJ1-2	few	TGTGCCATCAGTGAAGCAGGGATTGACTATGGCTACACCTTC	CAISEAGIDYGYTF
.	TRBV2	TRBJ2-1	.	TGTGCCAGCAGTCGGGACTTCAACAATGAGCAGTTCTTC	CASSRDFNNEQFF
TRBD2	TRBV18	TRBJ2-5	.	TGTGCCAGCTCACAGGCTAGCGGGAGTTTCGAAGAGACCCAATACTTC	CASSQASGSFEETQYF
TRBD1	TRBV28	TRBJ2-5	.	TGTGCCAGCAGGCCCCCGGACAGGGATCAAGAGACCCAGTACTTC	CASRPPDRDQETQYF
TRBD1	TRBV5-1	TRBJ1-1	.	TGCGCCAGCTCTACCTTATCGGACAGGGAAGCTTTCTTT	CASSTLSDREAFF
.	TRBV25-1	TRBJ2-5	.	TGTGCCAGCAGTGAATCCAAGACCCAGTACTTC	CASSESKTQYF
.	TRBV4-1	TRBJ1-2	few	TGCGCCAGCAGCCAAGTCGGGGGCGGGGGTAACCTTAACTATGGCTACACCTTC	CASSQVGGGGNLNYGYTF
.	TRBV6-6	TRBJ1-5	few	TGTGCCAGCAGTCGGCCGGGGGGGGAGCCCCAGCATTTT	CASSRPGGEPQHF
.	TRBV6-5	TRBJ2-7	.	TGTGCCAGCAGTGGTCCGAGGGAGCAGTACTTC	CASSGPREQYF
.	TRBV7-9	TRBJ1-6	.	TGTGCCAGCAGCTTGCAGTATAATTCACCCCTCCACTTT	CASSLQYNSPLHF
TRBD2	TRBV4-1	TRBJ2-7	.	TGCGCCAGCAGCCAAGAGGGACTAGCGGGAGTCTACGAGCAGTACTTC	CASSQEGLAGVYEQYF
.	TRBV19	TRBJ1-2	once	TGTGCCAGTACTCCCGCTCGGGGAGGCTACACCTTC	CASTPARGGYTF
.	TRBV6-5	TRBJ1-4	.	TGTGCCAGCCCCTTCGGAGCTAATGAAAAACTGTTTTTT	CASPFGANEKLFF
.	TRBV30	TRBJ2-5	.	TGTGCCTGGAGCGACTACGGCGGGCGTCGGGAGACCCAGTACTTC	CAWSDYGGRRETQYF
.	TRBV5-1	TRBJ1-6	.	TGCGCCAGCAGCTGGGAAGATACAGGGACCTATAATTCACCCCTCCACTTT	CASSWEDTGTYNSPLHF
TRBD1	TRBV9	TRBJ1-1	.	TGTGCCAGCAGCGTAGACGCAGGGGGCGCCAGCACTGAAGCTTTCTTT	CASSVDAGGASTEAFF
TRBD2	TRBV7-2	TRBJ2-3	.	TGTGCCAGCAGCTCTAGCGGGGGACCAGATACGCAGTATTTT	CASSSSGGPDTQYF
.	TRBV28	TRBJ2-7	.	TGTGCCAGCAGTTTAAGACGGGGTGGCGAGCAGTACTTC	CASSLRRGGEQYF
TRBD1	TRBV7-9	TRBJ1-2	many	TGTGCCAGCAGTTTTGGACAGGGGGATGGCTACACCTTC	CASSFGQGDGYTF
.	TRBV2	TRBJ2-2	.	TGTGCCGGGAGTGGTAGGAGTGGTGCCGGGGAGCTGTTTTTT	CAGSGRSGAGELFF
.	TRBV18	TRBJ2-3	.	TGTGCCAGCTCACCCGCACAGGGGAGGACAGATACGCAGTATTTT	CASSPAQGRTDTQYF
.	TRBV19	TRBJ1-1	few	TGTGCCAGTAGTTTCTCCCCAGGGAACACTGAAGCTTTCTTT	CASSFSPGNTEAFF
.	TRBV19	TRBJ1-3	.	TGTGCCAGTACGGGGGGCCGTTTCTCTGGAAACACCATATATTTT	CASTGGRFSGNTIYF
TRBD1	TRBV5-1	TRBJ1-2	.	TGCGCCAGCAGCTTGGACACTCCGGGACAGGGACGGTATGGCTACACCTTC	CASSLDTPGQGRYGYTF
TRBD2	TRBV6-5	TRBJ2-7	.	TGTGCCAGCAGTGAAAACTCTAGCGGGTACGAGCAGTACTTC	CASSENSSGYEQYF
TRBD2	TRBV5-1	TRBJ2-2	.	TGCGCCAGCAGCCTGGGACTAGCGGGGAACACCGGGGAGCTGTTTTTT	CASSLGLAGNTGELFF
TRBD2	TRBV9	TRBJ2-5	.	TGTGCCAGCAGCGTAGATGGACTAGCGGCAGAGACCCAGTACTTC	CASSVDGLAAETQYF
.	TRBV2	TRBJ2-2	.	TGTGCCATCCGAGGGCCAGTAGCTGTGCCCGGGGAGCTGTTTTTT	CAIRGPVAVPGELFF
.	TRBV4-1	TRBJ2-1	.	TGCGCCAGCAGCCAAGATCCCCAGCGGACCTACAATGAGCAGTTCTTC	CASSQDPQRTYNEQFF
.	TRBV6-5	TRBJ2-5	.	TGTGCCAGCAGTTACTATCCAGGGGACCAAGAGACCCAGTACTTC	CASSYYPGDQETQYF
TRBD1	TRBV30	TRBJ2-5	.	TGTGCCTGGAGTAACAGGGGGCTGGAGACCCAGTACTTC	CAWSNRGLETQYF
TRBD1	TRBV14	TRBJ1-2	.	TGTGCCAGCAGCCGTTCGACTACCGGAAGACAGGGCTCTTACTATGGCTACACCTTC	CASSRSTTGRQGSYYGYTF
.	TRBV14	TRBJ1-1	.	TGTGCCAGCAGCCAACCAGGGCGGTACACTGAAGCTTTCTTT	CASSQPGRYTEAFF